Presented here are 18 T cell receptor beta chains from one specimen sequenced in a study. TCRdb re-called the 5' RACE reads through MiXCR, storing one row per CDR3 protein. The sample consists of 62,000 or so distinct CDR3 sequences, more than 25% of them appearing once. The sequenced sample was tumor-infiltrating naive CD4+ T cells sorted from the breast tumor. Subset denoted: naive CD4+ T cells, CD4+CD45RA+CD25-. These receptors originate from a female donor with breast cancer.

V usage is TRBV4-1 and J usage is TRBJ2-5; D might be TRBD2 (5 bases). V lost 3 bases, J lost 5 bases, and 16 bases lay in between. Germline lookup yields CDR1 MGHRA and CDR2 YSYEKL. The CDR3 extends over 15 amino acids. The DNA for the CDR3 is TGCGCCAGCAGCCATGATCGGGCTAGCCGGGAGACCCAGTACTTC. It specifies CASSHDRASRETQYF.

This clonotype was seen only once. This chain links TRBV5-1 with TRBJ2-7; 9 nucleotides line up with TRBD1. The length of the CDR3 is 14 residues. CDR1 is SGHRS, CDR2 YFSETQ, per germline. The J segment lost 4 bases and the V segment lost 2 bases, leaving 4 bases of the junction unmatched. The DNA of the CDR3 is TGCGCCAGCAGCTTCCGGACAGGGGAGTACGAGCAGTACTTC. This gives the protein CASSFRTGEYEQYF.

This clonotype was seen ten or more times. The chain has TRBV7-2 and TRBJ1-5, with D unclear. The CDR3 contains 14 residues. Germline V gene data show CDR1 as SGHTA and CDR2 as FQGNSA. Trimming removed 1 base from V and 0 bases from J, with 4 bases in between. CDR3: CASSLGHSNQPQHF. CDR3 nucleotides: TGTGCCAGCAGCTTAGGGCATAGCAATCAGCCCCAGCATTTT.

There are a few counts of this clonotype. The gene calls are TRBV28 and TRBJ1-1; no reliable D call. The germline CDR1 and CDR2 sequences are MDHEN and SYDVKM. The CDR3 spans 15 residues. V lost 2 bases and J lost 0, with 10 bases in between. CDR3 amino acids: CASSLGYSMNTEAFF. Here the CDR3 DNA reads TGTGCCAGCAGTTTAGGGTACAGCATGAACACTGAAGCTTTCTTT.

The V gene is TRBV4-1, the J gene TRBJ2-3; unclear D gene. The CDR3 is made up of 11 amino acids. Deletions cut 1 base from V and 8 bases from J, with 4 bases between. Looked up from germline, CDR1 is MGHRA and CDR2 is YSYEKL. The CDR3 bases are TGCGCCAGCAGCCAAGCCGGTACGCAGTATTTT. Amino acids: CASSQAGTQYF.

The genes are TRBV30 and TRBJ2-7, with D hard to call. Trimming removed 1 base from V and 4 bases from J, with 8 bases in between. CDR3 length equals 12 residues. The germline V gene has CDR1 GTSNPN and CDR2 SVGIG (reference sequence). The CDR3 bases are TGTGCCTGGAGTGGTGGTCCGTACGAGCAGTACTTC. Translating gives CAWSGGPYEQYF.

The J gene is TRBJ1-1, the V gene TRBV6-1, with no clear D. Germline CDR1 is MNHNS and CDR2 is SASEGT. This CDR3 contains 13 residues. Trimming took off 5 bases at V and 4 bases at J, with 11 bases between the two ends. CDR3 in amino acids: CASSQEFSTEAFF. The CDR3 DNA reads as TGTGCCAGCAGTCAGGAGTTCTCCACTGAAGCTTTCTTT.

There are many counts of this clonotype. The V gene is TRBV12-3 or TRBV12-4, the J gene TRBJ2-5; 9 positions match TRBD2. The ends lost 6 bases at V and 9 bases at J; junction bases unmatched: 8. This CDR3 is 13 amino acids long. In nucleotides, the CDR3 is TGTGCCAGCAGGGAGCGGGAGGCGGGGGCCCAGTACTTC. Its translation is CASREREAGAQYF.

The chain recombines TRBV12-3 or TRBV12-4 with TRBJ2-2, with 11 bases identical to TRBD2. The CDR3 has 16 residues. V lost 2 bases, J lost 6 bases, and 5 bases stayed unmatched. CDR3 in DNA: TGTGCCAGCAGTTTATTAGCGGGAGGGCCAGCCGGGGAGCTGTTTTTT. This sequence encodes CASSLLAGGPAGELFF.

This clonotype was counted between two and nine times. The J gene is TRBJ1-5, the V gene TRBV3-1; D is undetermined. The ends were cut back, 0 bases at V and 6 bases at J, with 12 bases in the middle. Germline-derived CDR1 and CDR2 are LGHDT and YNNKEL (reference sequence). The CDR3 loop spans 15 amino acids. CDR3 protein: CASSQDHGTIQPQHF. CDR3 DNA sequence: TGTGCCAGCAGCCAAGATCACGGAACGATTCAGCCCCAGCATTTT.

This clonotype was seen a handful of times. J is TRBJ1-1 and V is TRBV5-5, with a possible D match to TRBD1 (5 bases). CDR1 and CDR2 (germline): SGHKS, YYEKEE (reference sequence). This CDR3 contains 14 residues. Trimming left V 0 bases short and J 6 bases short, with 12 bases between. In DNA, the CDR3 is TGTGCCAGCAGCTTGGCTGTCCAGGGCCCTGAAGCTTTCTTT. Translated: CASSLAVQGPEAFF.

The chain uses TRBV5-1 and TRBJ2-3; D is unresolved. Germline CDR1 SGHRS, CDR2 YFSETQ. The ends were cut back, 0 bases at V and 2 bases at J, with 7 bases in the middle. The CDR3 has 14 residues. Here the CDR3 DNA reads TGCGCCAGCAGCTTGGACCCGGTCACAGATACGCAGTATTTT. Protein product: CASSLDPVTDTQYF.

The gene calls are TRBV12-3 or TRBV12-4 and TRBJ1-2; D is ambiguous. This CDR3 has 13 residues. V gave up 1 base and J gave up 3 bases, with 6 bases separating them. The CDR3 DNA reads TGTGCCAGCAGTTTAGGGGTTGACTATGGCTACACCTTC. Translating gives CASSLGVDYGYTF.

Turning to this clonotype: One end of the junction fails to match germline, which may point to a read error. The rearrangement links TRBV4-2 to TRBJ1-3, with no clear D. Germline V gene sequence: CDR1 LGHNA, CDR2 YNFKEQ. This CDR3 is built from 15 residues. The CDR3 sequence: CAGSQAAGVGNTIYF. The CDR3 DNA follows: TGTGCCGGCAGCCAAGCAGCCGGGGTTGGAAACACCATATATTTT.

In this sample, this clonotype turned up a few times. The chain combines TRBV4-1 with TRBJ2-1, with TRBD1 identical over 9 bases. CDR3 length equals 17 residues. V shed 4 bases, J shed 4 bases, and the junction held 11 bases outside the gene matches. CDR1 and CDR2 from the germline V gene are MGHRA and YSYEKL. The CDR3 DNA reads TGCGCCAGCAGCCCCTTTTCTGGGACAGGGCCTTACAATGAGCAGTTCTTC. It is translated as CASSPFSGTGPYNEQFF.

This chain links TRBV6-1 with TRBJ2-2; D tentatively fits TRBD1 or TRBD2 (5 bases each). V lost 5 bases and J lost 6, with 25 bases in between. Germline CDR1 reads MNHNS; CDR2 reads SASEGT. The CDR3 covers 18 residues. The CDR3: CASSRSTGTQSTAGELFF. The CDR3 nucleotides read TGTGCCAGCAGTCGTTCAACCGGGACCCAATCCACGGCCGGGGAGCTGTTTTTT.

This clonotype was picked up one time. The junction departs from germline at one end; a sequencing error may be responsible. V is TRBV5-1 and J is TRBJ2-3; 14 nucleotides align to TRBD2. There are 15 residues in the CDR3. The germline V gene has CDR1 SGHRS and CDR2 YFSETQ. The CDR3 coding sequence is TGCGCCGGCAGCCCGGGACTAGCGGGAGCAAATACGCAGTATTTT. Residues: CAGSPGLAGANTQYF.

This clonotype was detected ten times or more. V is TRBV10-3 and J is TRBJ2-3; 9 bases are shared with TRBD2. CDR1 is ENHRY and CDR2 is SYGVKD in the germline V gene. V lost 4 bases and J lost 0; bases outside the gene matches: 2. This CDR3 spans 15 amino acids. The CDR3 DNA reads TGTGCCATCAGTGTGAGCGGGGGGAGCACAGATACGCAGTATTTT. It is translated as CAISVSGGSTDTQYF.